The 9 T cell receptor beta chains in this list originate from one sample, sequenced in a study of OX40 agonist ivuxolimab in advanced cancers. Sequencing used immunoSEQ multiplex PCR; TCRdb keeps in-frame clones, though not all of them. This repertoire shows 65,000 to 85,000 clones, around 85% found once; its top ten account for 2% to 2.5%. This specimen was CD4+ or CD8+ T cells sorted from blood, taken in a trial of the OX40 agonist ivuxolimab. Receptors were obtained from an adult with an advanced solid tumor such as melanoma, head and neck, liver or kidney cancer.

The chain couples TRBV7-2 to TRBJ1-2, with a possible D match to TRBD1 (5 bases). CDR1 SGHTA and CDR2 FQGNSA come from the germline V gene. This CDR3 spans 15 amino acids. Trimming left V 5 bases short and J 5 bases short, with 18 bases between. The CDR3 loop reads CASSPQGGVRYGYTF. The DNA for the CDR3 is TGTGCCAGCAGCCCCCAGGGAGGAGTAAGGTATGGCTACACCTTC.

This chain links TRBV6-4 with TRBJ2-2, with D possibly being TRBD1 (6 bases). Germline loops: CDR1 MRHNA, CDR2 SNTAGT. CDR3 length: 14 residues. The V and J ends lost 6 bases and 5 bases respectively, with 13 bases between them. CDR3 region: CASSGTGITGELFF. The CDR3 nucleotides are TGTGCCAGCAGCGGAACAGGGATTACCGGGGAGCTGTTTTTT.

This clone is a singleton in its sample. The rearrangement joins TRBV28 to TRBJ1-1, with no clear D. CDR3 length: 14 residues. V lost 4 bases to trimming and J lost 0 bases, with 9 bases between them. From germline, CDR1 is MDHEN and CDR2 SYDVKM. The CDR3 sequence: CASSWPRLNTEAFF. As DNA, the CDR3 is TGTGCCAGCAGTTGGCCGCGGTTGAACACTGAAGCTTTCTTT.

This chain joins TRBV7-3 and TRBJ1-1, with D unresolved. V was pared by 3 bases and J by 0 bases, with 8 bases between. The CDR3 spans 14 residues. CDR1 is SGHTA, CDR2 FQGTGA, per germline. As DNA, the CDR3 is TGTGCCAGCAGCTTCCGGAGATTGAACACTGAAGCTTTCTTT. Its translation is CASSFRRLNTEAFF.

DNA of the CDR3: TGCGCCAGCAGACAGGGGGCTTCCTATAATTCACCCCTCCACTTT. It encodes CASRQGASYNSPLHF. J is TRBJ1-6 and V is TRBV5-1; 9 nucleotides line up with TRBD1. CDR3 length: 15 amino acids. V trimming: 5 bases; J trimming: 1 base; junction bases outside the gene matches: 1. The germline V gene has CDR1 SGHRS and CDR2 YFSETQ. The variable domain in full, with the rest retrieved from reference TRBV5-1 and TRBJ1-6, is KAGVTQTPRYLIKTRGQQVTLSCSPISGHRSVSWYQQTPGQGLQFLFEYFSETQRNKGNFPGRFSGRQFSNSRSEMNVSTLELGDSALYLCASRQGASYNSPLHFGNGTRLTVT.

V is TRBV4-2 and J is TRBJ1-4; unclear D gene. Per germline, CDR1 LGHNA and CDR2 YNFKEQ. The CDR3 covers 15 residues. The ends were cut back, 0 bases at V and 6 bases at J, with 11 bases in the middle. For the CDR3, the DNA is TGTGCCAGCAGCCAAGACGGCCGGACCCATGAAAAACTGTTTTTT. This codes for CASSQDGRTHEKLFF.

The chain is built from TRBV18 and TRBJ2-3, with D unresolved. Germline CDR1 is KGHSH and CDR2 is LQKENI. V lost 5 bases and J 1 base, leaving 10 bases between the germline ends. This CDR3 comprises 14 residues. In nucleotides, the CDR3 is TGTGCCAGCTCAACCACCTCCCGCACAGATACGCAGTATTTT. Its translation is CASSTTSRTDTQYF. Full variable domain (remainder filled in from reference TRBV18 and TRBJ2-3): NAGVMQNPRHLVRRRGQEARLRCSPMKGHSHVYWYRQLPEEGLKFMVYLQKENIIDESGMPKERFSAEFPKEGPSILRIQQVVRGDSAAYFCASSTTSRTDTQYFGPGTRLTVL.

This clone was seen a single time. The chain combines TRBV7-9 with TRBJ2-1, with 12 bases fitting TRBD2. Trimming cost V 5 bases and J 8 bases; bases outside gene matches: 7. The germline V gene encodes CDR1 SEHNR and CDR2 FQNEAQ (reference sequence). There are 15 residues in the CDR3. As DNA, the CDR3 is TGTGCCAGCAGCACTACTAGCGGGGGGCCGGATGAGCAGTTCTTC. The encoded protein is CASSTTSGGPDEQFF.

The chain recombines TRBV5-1 with TRBJ2-1, with D perhaps assigned TRBD1 or TRBD2 (6 bases each). V was trimmed by 0 bases and J by 10 bases, leaving 14 bases between them. CDR3 length: 14 amino acids. Germline V gene lookup returns CDR1 SGHRS and CDR2 YFSETQ. CDR3 residues: CASSLAMGGHEQFF. CDR3 coding DNA: TGCGCCAGCAGCTTGGCCATGGGGGGCCACGAGCAGTTCTTC.